This T cell receptor beta chain was captured by sequencing in a study of control samples from healthy donors and cancer patients. Clones were sequenced by immunoSEQ multiplex PCR, and TCRdb holds only the in-frame ones, with some missing. Among under 300,000 clones listed, almost 85% were seen once. This clonotype was sampled from a woman aged 55-69 years with lung cancer. The specimen sequenced was PBMCs.

The CDR3 loop reads CASTWPGRRAFF. In nucleotides, the CDR3 is TGTGCCAGCACTTGGCCGGGGAGGCGAGCTTTCTTT. The chain couples TRBV28 to TRBJ1-1; D remains ambiguous. V was clipped by 7 bases and J by 10 bases, with 16 bases between them. Germline CDR1 is MDHEN and CDR2 is SYDVKM. CDR3 length: 12 residues.